This T cell receptor beta chain was identified in a study of blood T cell repertoires in COVID-19 (dated by TCRdb to about 2020). In terms of the full investigation: Samples from collaborators originated in the United States, Italy and Spain and spanned both the acute and convalescent phases of COVID-19. The prospective study material was composed of cDNA or gDNA derived from T cells, B-cell-depleted T cells, or PBMCs. Samples were obtained from the ongoing ImmuneRACE study (first 160 participants) and from over 1,000 subjects provided by 6 global collaborators. A freely available public database, intended as a resource for researchers studying the immune response to SARS-CoV-2, is where the repertoires were released. HLA class I and class II types, where available, came from metadata supplied by the sample provider rather than from assay-based typing. The dataset comprised deeply sampled blood TCRbeta repertoires from subjects exposed to, actively infected with, or recovered from COVID-19. Nearly every sample came with metadata listing a de-identified subject ID, COVID-19 status, age in years and sex.

In the prospective study, participants were roughly 18 to 89 years old, resided in 25 or so geographic areas of the United States, and were enrolled through a virtual design. In the prospective study, participants were assigned to cohorts based on the clinical history participants reported in a screening survey and a study questionnaire. Recovered participants in ImmuneRACE Cohort 3 were defined by two consecutive negative NP/OP PCR tests, clearance by a healthcare professional, or resolution of symptoms. In the prospective study, mobile phlebotomists collected whole blood, serum and a nasopharyngeal or oropharyngeal swab from each participant. Prospective study participants could optionally give additional blood draws and questionnaires over a roughly 2-month period. Before DNA extraction, blood samples from the prospective study were shipped at room temperature or frozen. The immunoSEQ Assay, a bias-controlled multiplex PCR, was used to amplify TCRbeta CDR3 regions from genomic DNA. The source study handled its data this way. The number of nucleated cells in each sample was estimated from the amplification of reference gene primers within the assay. Sequence reads were collapsed and filtered to measure the absolute abundance of every unique TCRbeta CDR3 rearrangement. For each sample, productive Simpson clonality was calculated as the square root of Simpson's diversity index across productive rearrangements. The source is immuneACCESS, and TCRdb retained only in-frame sequences with V and J called. Part of the clones is not carried over; for the studies checked, unresolved V genes explain less than half of this, and the remainder is unexplained. V and J calls and clone size are copied from that table; D and trimming were computed from the DNA. The sample includes over 200,000 clones, with 85% observed a single time. The biggest ten clones account for 18% of the sample.

The cysteine opens and the phenylalanine closes a CDR3 of 13 amino acids. Just the 39-base CDR3 DNA is kept, in frame starting at base 1. CDR1 MDHEN and CDR2 SYDVKM are derived from the germline V gene. The junction shows trimming of 3 bases on V and 6 bases on J, plus 11 bases between the germline ends. General findings and caveats noted by the study authors: Clinical and demographic metadata were provided uncurated, with the amount varying by source and participant.

A remark on this clone: Its target antigen remains unknown. No base-level quality is on record; no much larger clone is a single base apart.

The sequence joins TRBV28 to TRBJ2-5; 6 matching bases give a weak D call of TRBD1. The specimen sequenced was PBMCs or T cells enriched from blood (not recorded which). This clonotype was sampled from a man aged 40-49 years who had recovered from COVID-19. The CDR3 protein sequence reads: CASSLQGTKTQYF. The DNA is as follows: TGTGCCAGCAGTTTGCAGGGGACGAAGACCCAGTACTTC.